Listed below are T cell receptor beta chains from one sample, sequenced in a study of blood T cell repertoires in COVID-19. Data came from immunoSEQ multiplex PCR; TCRdb stores just in-frame clones and leaves some out. The sample yields about 130,000 clones, 75% to 90% seen once. Sequencing used PBMCs or T cells enriched from blood (not recorded which). All receptors derive from a woman aged 50 to 65 who had recovered from COVID-19. The CDR3 runs from the conserved cysteine through the conserved F or W. Fields, in order: clone size, V gene, D gene, J gene, CDR3 DNA, CDR3 protein. The D gene is left open where the match is weak. A clone size is listed for some rows: how often the clone was seen (once, few, many), or a class if it is expanded.

>NA|TRBV18|TRBD2|TRBJ2-5
TGTGCCAGCTCACCCCGGGCTAGCGGGGGGGCGTACCAAGAGACCCAGTACTTC
CASSPRASGGAYQETQYF
>NA|TRBV7-9|TRBD2|TRBJ2-1
TGTGCCAGCAGCTTTCCGGGGGGGCAGTACAATGAGCAGTTCTTC
CASSFPGGQYNEQFF
>NA|TRBV7-9|NA|TRBJ1-2
TGTGCCAGCAGCTTACCCTCCGGCTATGGCTACACCTTC
CASSLPSGYGYTF
>NA|TRBV9|TRBD1|TRBJ2-7
TGTGCCAGCAGCGTAGGGCAGGGGGCCTCCTACGAGCAGTACTTC
CASSVGQGASYEQYF
>NA|TRBV4-1|TRBD2|TRBJ2-5
TGCGCCAGCAGTCAAGATCATAGCGGGGGGCCTCAAGAGACCCAGTACTTC
CASSQDHSGGPQETQYF
>NA|TRBV7-9|NA|TRBJ2-3
TGTGCCAGCAGCAACCGGGAGCTCACAGATACGCAGTATTTT
CASSNRELTDTQYF
>NA|TRBV28|TRBD2|TRBJ2-3
TGTGCCAGCAGTCCACTAGCGGGGGGAACCCCCTATACGCAGTATTTT
CASSPLAGGTPYTQYF
>NA|TRBV5-1|NA|TRBJ1-4
TGCGCCAGCAGGGACAGCGAAGGTGCAACTAATGAAAAACTGTTTTTT
CASRDSEGATNEKLFF
>NA|TRBV5-1|NA|TRBJ2-2
TGCGCCAGCAGCTTGGCCGGGGGGCCTGGCACCGGGGAGCTGTTTTTT
CASSLAGGPGTGELFF
>NA|TRBV6-5|NA|TRBJ1-3
TGTGCCAGCAGTTCACAGGACTCTGGAAACACCATATATTTT
CASSSQDSGNTIYF
>NA|TRBV19|TRBD1|TRBJ2-1
TGTGCCAGTAGTAAATGGACAGGGGCGATTAATGAGCAGTTCTTC
CASSKWTGAINEQFF
>once|TRBV29-1|NA|TRBJ1-1
TGCAGCGTAACGGACGGGATTGAAGCTTTCTTT
CSVTDGIEAFF
>NA|TRBV10-3|NA|TRBJ1-2
TGTGCCATCAAAGCGACAGCGAGCTATGGCTACACCTTC
CAIKATASYGYTF
>NA|TRBV27|NA|TRBJ1-2
TGTGCCAGGACAGACCCTTATGGCTACACCTTC
CARTDPYGYTF
>NA|TRBV30|NA|TRBJ1-6
TGTGCCTGGAGTTACGGTCTATCGCCCCTCCACTTT
CAWSYGLSPLHF
>NA|TRBV6-6|NA|TRBJ1-2
TGTGCCAGCAGTCCCCGAGAGGTCGGGGGATCTAACTATGGCTACACCTTC
CASSPREVGGSNYGYTF
>NA|TRBV11-2|TRBD2|TRBJ2-3
TGTGCCAGCAGCCTGCGTCGGGCTAGCGGGGGAGGGGATACGCAGTATTTT
CASSLRRASGGGDTQYF
>NA|TRBV10-3|NA|TRBJ1-2
TGTGCCATCAGTGGAATAGACTACCCCCCGGAATACACCTTC
CAISGIDYPPEYTF
>NA|TRBV7-6|NA|TRBJ1-6
TGTGCCAGCAGCCCGTACGGGGTCGAAAATTCACCCCTCCACTTT
CASSPYGVENSPLHF
>NA|TRBV18|TRBD1|TRBJ2-5
TGTGCCAGCTCACTACAGGGGGCTGGAGAGACCCAGTACTTC
CASSLQGAGETQYF
>NA|TRBV2|NA|TRBJ1-5
TGTGCCAGGGGAGCGGAAGGGAATCAGCCCCAGCATTTT
CARGAEGNQPQHF
>NA|TRBV7-2|NA|TRBJ2-7
TGTGCCAGCAGCCTCGGACACCATAGCTCCTACGAGCAGTACTTC
CASSLGHHSSYEQYF
>NA|TRBV4-3|NA|TRBJ2-7
TGCGCCAGCAGCCAGGGTACCGAGGGTCCCTACGAGCAGTACTTC
CASSQGTEGPYEQYF
>NA|TRBV18|NA|TRBJ1-2
TGTGCCAGCTCGCACAGCTATGGCTACACCTTC
CASSHSYGYTF
>NA|TRBV11-2|TRBD1|TRBJ1-3
TGTGCCAGCAGCCTGGGACTGGACAGGGGTGGGAACACCATATATTTT
CASSLGLDRGGNTIYF
>NA|TRBV6-5|TRBD1|TRBJ2-1
TGTGCCAGCAGGTCGGGACAGGCCCCTGGGGATGAGCAGTTCTTC
CASRSGQAPGDEQFF
>few|TRBV27|NA|TRBJ1-5
TGTGCCAGCAGAGCCGGGGGGGTGGGTCAGCCCCAGCATTTT
CASRAGGVGQPQHF
>NA|TRBV18|NA|TRBJ2-2
TGTGCCAGCTCACCACCGCCACAGGGACCAACCGGGGAGCTGTTTTTT
CASSPPPQGPTGELFF
>NA|TRBV2|NA|TRBJ1-4
TGTGCCAGCAGGGGCAGAGCTACAACTAATGAAAAACTGTTTTTT
CASRGRATTNEKLFF
>NA|TRBV5-6|TRBD1|TRBJ1-5
TGTGCCAGCAGCCTCGGACAGGGGATGGGTCAGCCCCAGCATTTT
CASSLGQGMGQPQHF
>few|TRBV19|NA|TRBJ2-7
TGTGCCAGTAGATCCGGGGGCTACGAGCAGTACTTC
CASRSGGYEQYF
>NA|TRBV19|NA|TRBJ1-6
TGTGCCAGTAGTATAGGCTCAGGGTGGTATTCACCCCTCCACTTT
CASSIGSGWYSPLHF
>NA|TRBV2|NA|TRBJ1-5
TGTGCCAGCAGGGCCGGGGTTAGCAATCAGCCCCAGCATTTT
CASRAGVSNQPQHF
>NA|TRBV19|NA|TRBJ1-1
TGTGCCAGTAGTATACAGGGGTTCGGGGCTGAAGCTTTCTTT
CASSIQGFGAEAFF
>NA|TRBV19|NA|TRBJ2-7
TGTGCCAGTAGTCGGGGATTTGACGAGCAGTACTTC
CASSRGFDEQYF
>NA|TRBV27|TRBD1|TRBJ2-2
TGTGCCAGCAGTTTAGATGACAGGGGAATGTATGGCGGGGAGCTGTTTTTT
CASSLDDRGMYGGELFF
>NA|TRBV2|TRBD1|TRBJ2-7
TGTGCCAGCTCGACAGGGGCTCTGGGTGAGCAGTACTTC
CASSTGALGEQYF
>NA|TRBV7-2|TRBD1|TRBJ1-2
TGTGCCAGCAGACCCGACAGGGACTATGGCTACACCTTC
CASRPDRDYGYTF
>NA|TRBV18|NA|TRBJ2-3
TGTGCCAGCTCACCCGGTGATGGGCGAAGCACAGATACGCAGTATTTT
CASSPGDGRSTDTQYF
>NA|TRBV5-6|TRBD1|TRBJ1-2
TGTGCCAGCAGCTTGTTACAGGGGGCGTGGAATGGCTACACCTTC
CASSLLQGAWNGYTF
>NA|TRBV6-5|TRBD1|TRBJ1-5
TGTGCCAGCAGCCCGGGACAGTCAGGGGGTCAGCCCCAGCATTTT
CASSPGQSGGQPQHF